This TCR beta chain was identified in a study of response to subunit inactivated influenza vaccine. The study's findings and limits: Authors suggested seasonal influenza vaccinations each recruit few new T cells.

TCRdb itself ran the RT-PCR reads through MiXCR, one entry per CDR3 protein. The repertoire holds about 480,000 distinct CDR3 sequences, approximately 13% seen once, with about 12% in the top ten. To note about this clonotype: The antigen is undetermined.

From germline, CDR1 is LGHNA and CDR2 YSLEER. The V segment lost 1 base and the J segment 5 bases; nucleotides outside the gene matches: 19. This CDR3 comprises 20 residues. This receptor was identified in a man aged 45-60 years who received an inactivated influenza vaccine. V gene TRBV4-3 combines with J gene TRBJ2-5; 10 bases agree with TRBD2. The specimen comprised PBMCs from blood, sampled 40 to 50 days after vaccination. The CDR3 reads CASSQGVASGSANQGETQYF. The CDR3 DNA reads as TGCGCCAGCAGCCAAGGGGTCGCTAGCGGGAGTGCGAACCAGGGGGAGACCCAGTACTTC.